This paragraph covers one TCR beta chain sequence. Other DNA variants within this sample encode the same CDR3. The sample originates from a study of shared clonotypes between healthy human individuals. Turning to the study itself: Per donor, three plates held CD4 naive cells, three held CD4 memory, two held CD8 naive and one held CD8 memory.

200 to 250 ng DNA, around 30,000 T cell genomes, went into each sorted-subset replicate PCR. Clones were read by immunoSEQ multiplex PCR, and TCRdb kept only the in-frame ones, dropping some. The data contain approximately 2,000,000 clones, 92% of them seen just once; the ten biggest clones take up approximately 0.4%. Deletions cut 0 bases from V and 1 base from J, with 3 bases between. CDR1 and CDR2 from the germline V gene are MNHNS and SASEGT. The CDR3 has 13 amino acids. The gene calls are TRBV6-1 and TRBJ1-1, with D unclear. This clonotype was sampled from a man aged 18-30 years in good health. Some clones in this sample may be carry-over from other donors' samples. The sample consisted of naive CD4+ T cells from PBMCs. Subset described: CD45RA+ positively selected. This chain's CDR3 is CASSEAENTEAFF. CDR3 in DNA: TGTGCCAGCAGTGAAGCGGAGAACACTGAAGCTTTCTTT.